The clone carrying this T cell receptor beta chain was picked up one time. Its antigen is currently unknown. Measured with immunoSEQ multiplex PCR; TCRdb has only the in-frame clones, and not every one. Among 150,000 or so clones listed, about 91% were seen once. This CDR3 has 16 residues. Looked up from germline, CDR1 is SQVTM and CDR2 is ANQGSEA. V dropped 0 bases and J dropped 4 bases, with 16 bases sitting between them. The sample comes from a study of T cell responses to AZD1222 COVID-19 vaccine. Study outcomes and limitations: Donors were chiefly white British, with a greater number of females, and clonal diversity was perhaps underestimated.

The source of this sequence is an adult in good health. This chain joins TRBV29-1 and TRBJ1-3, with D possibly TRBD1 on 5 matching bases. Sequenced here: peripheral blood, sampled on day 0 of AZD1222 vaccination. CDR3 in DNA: TGCAGCGTTGAAGATCCAGGTACAGGTACAGGAAACACCATATATTTT. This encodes CSVEDPGTGTGNTIYF.